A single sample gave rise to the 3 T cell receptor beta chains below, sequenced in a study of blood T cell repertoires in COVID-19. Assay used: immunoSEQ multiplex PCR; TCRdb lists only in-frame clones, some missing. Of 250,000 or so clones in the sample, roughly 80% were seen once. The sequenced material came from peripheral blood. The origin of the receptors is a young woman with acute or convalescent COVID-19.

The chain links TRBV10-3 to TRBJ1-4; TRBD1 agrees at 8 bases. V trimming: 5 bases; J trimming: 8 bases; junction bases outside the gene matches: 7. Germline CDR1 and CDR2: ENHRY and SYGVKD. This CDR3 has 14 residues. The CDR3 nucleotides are TGTGCCATCAGTTCCGGGACAGGATGGGAAAAACTGTTTTTT. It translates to CAISSGTGWEKLFF.

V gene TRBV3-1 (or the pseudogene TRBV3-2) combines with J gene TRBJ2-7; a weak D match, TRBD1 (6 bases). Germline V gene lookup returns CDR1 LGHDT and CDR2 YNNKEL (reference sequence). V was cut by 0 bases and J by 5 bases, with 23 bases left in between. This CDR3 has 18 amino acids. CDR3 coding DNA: TGTGCCAGCAGCCAAGAAAGGGGGACGGGGAGAAGGGAAAACGAGCAGTACTTC. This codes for CASSQERGTGRRENEQYF.

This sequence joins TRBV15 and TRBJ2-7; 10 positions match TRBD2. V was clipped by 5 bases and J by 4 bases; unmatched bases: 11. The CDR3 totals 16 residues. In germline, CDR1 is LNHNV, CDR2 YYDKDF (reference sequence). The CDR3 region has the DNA TGTGCCACCAGCGGGTCACACTTAGCGGGAGGTTACGAGCAGTACTTC. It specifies CATSGSHLAGGYEQYF.